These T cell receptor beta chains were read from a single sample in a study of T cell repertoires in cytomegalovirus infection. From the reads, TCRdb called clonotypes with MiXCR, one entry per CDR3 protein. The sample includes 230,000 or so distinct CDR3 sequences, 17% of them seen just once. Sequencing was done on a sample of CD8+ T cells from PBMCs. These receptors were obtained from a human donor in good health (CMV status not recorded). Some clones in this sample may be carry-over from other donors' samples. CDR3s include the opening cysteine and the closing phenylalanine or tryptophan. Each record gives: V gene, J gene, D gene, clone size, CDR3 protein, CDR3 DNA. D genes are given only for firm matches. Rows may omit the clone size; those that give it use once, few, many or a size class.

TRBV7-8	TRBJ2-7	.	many	CASSLGDYEQYF	TGTGCCAGCAGCTTGGGGGACTACGAGCAGTACTTC
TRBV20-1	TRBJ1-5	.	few	CSARDGAGVDQPQHF	TGCAGTGCTAGAGATGGGGCAGGTGTGGATCAGCCCCAGCATTTT
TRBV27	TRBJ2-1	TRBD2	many	CASSLSAASGVYNEQFF	TGTGCCAGCAGTTTATCGGCGGCTAGCGGGGTGTACAATGAGCAGTTCTTC
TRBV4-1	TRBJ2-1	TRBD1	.	CASRTTTGDNEQFF	TGCGCCAGCAGGACTACAACAGGGGATAATGAGCAGTTCTTC
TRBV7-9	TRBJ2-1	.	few	CASTSPWTGDNEQFF	TGTGCCAGCACCTCCCCGTGGACGGGGGATAATGAGCAGTTCTTC
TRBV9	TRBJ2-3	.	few	CASSASGGPPGTDTQYF	TGTGCCAGCAGCGCCAGTGGGGGCCCCCCCGGGACAGATACGCAGTATTTT
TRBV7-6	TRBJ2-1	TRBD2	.	CASSLFSGGANEQFF	TGTGCCAGCAGCTTATTTAGCGGGGGGGCCAATGAGCAGTTCTTC
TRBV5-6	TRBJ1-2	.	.	CASSLGDPDYGYTF	TGTGCCAGCAGCTTGGGGGATCCGGACTATGGCTACACCTTC
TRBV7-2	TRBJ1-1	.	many	CASSFRLGLSTEAFF	TGTGCCAGCAGCTTCCGCTTAGGGCTAAGCACTGAAGCTTTCTTT
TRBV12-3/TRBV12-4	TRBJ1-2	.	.	CASSGTAVYGYTF	TGTGCCAGCAGCGGGACGGCTGTGTATGGCTACACCTTC
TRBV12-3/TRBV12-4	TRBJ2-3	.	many	CASSGWGEPTDTQYF	TGTGCCAGCAGTGGGTGGGGAGAGCCCACAGATACGCAGTATTTT
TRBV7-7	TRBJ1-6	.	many	CASSLDQNSPLHF	TGTGCTAGCAGCTTAGATCAGAATTCACCCCTCCACTTT
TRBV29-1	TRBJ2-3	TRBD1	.	CSVEVGQGRTDTQYF	TGCAGCGTTGAGGTGGGACAGGGGCGAACAGATACGCAGTATTTT
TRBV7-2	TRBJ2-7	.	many	CASSLDGVAYEQYF	TGTGCCAGCAGCTTAGATGGGGTAGCTTACGAGCAGTACTTC
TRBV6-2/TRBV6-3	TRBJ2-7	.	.	CASSYEPGQDEQYF	TGTGCCAGCAGTTACGAGCCGGGTCAGGACGAGCAGTACTTC
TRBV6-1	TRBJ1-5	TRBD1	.	CASSVGTPGQHQHF	TGTGCCAGCAGTGTCGGGACTCCGGGACAGCACCAGCATTTT
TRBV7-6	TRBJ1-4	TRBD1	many	CASSTGQDEKLFF	TGTGCCAGCAGCACTGGACAGGATGAAAAACTGTTTTTT
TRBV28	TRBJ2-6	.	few	CASSTLISGANVLTF	TGTGCCAGCAGTACTCTTATCTCTGGGGCCAACGTCCTGACTTTC
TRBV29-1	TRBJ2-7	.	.	CSVEESGSSYEQYF	TGCAGCGTCGAGGAGTCCGGGAGCTCCTACGAGCAGTACTTC
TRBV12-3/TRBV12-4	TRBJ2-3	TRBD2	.	CASSLWLAGFTDTQYF	TGTGCCAGCAGTTTGTGGCTAGCGGGCTTCACAGATACGCAGTATTTT
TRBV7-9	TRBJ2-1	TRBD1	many	CASSHPGQSYNEQFF	TGTGCCAGCAGCCATCCGGGACAGAGTTACAATGAGCAGTTCTTC
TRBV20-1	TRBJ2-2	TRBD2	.	CSARSRTSGGPTGELFF	TGCAGTGCTAGATCACGGACTAGCGGGGGCCCCACCGGGGAGCTGTTTTTT
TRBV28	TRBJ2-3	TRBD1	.	CASSPEYDRATDTQYF	TGTGCCAGCAGTCCCGAATACGACAGGGCCACAGATACGCAGTATTTT
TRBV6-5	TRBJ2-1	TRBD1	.	CASSYSSPGQGTNEQFF	TGTGCCAGCAGTTACTCGTCTCCAGGACAGGGCACCAATGAGCAGTTCTTC
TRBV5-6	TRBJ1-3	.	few	CASSLDSSGNTIYF	TGTGCCAGCAGCTTGGACAGCTCTGGAAACACCATATATTTT
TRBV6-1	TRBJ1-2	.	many	CASSSDPFGYTF	TGTGCCAGCAGTTCCGACCCGTTTGGCTACACCTTC
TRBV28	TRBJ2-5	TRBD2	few	CASSHTGGWTEETQYF	TGTGCCAGCAGCCACACGGGGGGGTGGACCGAAGAGACCCAGTACTTC
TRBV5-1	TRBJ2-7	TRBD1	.	CASSLEQGAIDEQYF	TGCGCCAGCAGCTTGGAACAGGGGGCGATCGACGAGCAGTACTTC
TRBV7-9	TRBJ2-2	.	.	CASSFDRLTNTGELFF	TGTGCCAGCAGCTTTGACAGGCTCACGAACACCGGGGAGCTGTTTTTT
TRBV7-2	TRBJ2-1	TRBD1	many	CASSLEGRGRAGNEQFF	TGTGCCAGCAGCCTAGAGGGCAGGGGGCGTGCTGGCAATGAGCAGTTCTTC
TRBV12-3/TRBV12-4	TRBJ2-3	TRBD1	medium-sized	CASSAPGQDATDTQYF	TGTGCCAGCAGTGCCCCGGGACAGGACGCCACAGATACGCAGTATTTT
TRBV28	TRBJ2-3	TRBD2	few	CASSPRTRQDTQYF	TGTGCCAGCAGTCCGAGGACTAGGCAGGATACGCAGTATTTT
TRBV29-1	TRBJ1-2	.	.	CSVVYRTDELANYGYTF	TGCAGCGTTGTTTATAGGACAGACGAACTAGCTAACTATGGCTACACCTTC
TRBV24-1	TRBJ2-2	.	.	CATSDAGHLNTGELFF	TGTGCCACCAGTGACGCGGGACACCTTAACACCGGGGAGCTGTTTTTT
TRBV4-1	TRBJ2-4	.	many	CASSQDWQNIQYF	TGCGCCAGCAGCCAAGATTGGCAAAACATTCAGTACTTC
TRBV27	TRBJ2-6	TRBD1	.	CASRDRAVFSGANVLTF	TGTGCCAGCAGAGACAGGGCCGTATTCTCTGGGGCCAACGTCCTGACTTTC
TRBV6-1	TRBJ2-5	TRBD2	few	CASSRLAGDQETQYF	TGTGCCAGCAGTCGACTAGCGGGGGATCAAGAGACCCAGTACTTC
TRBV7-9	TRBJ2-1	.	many	CASSHRDLSYNEQFF	TGTGCCAGCAGCCACCGGGACTTATCCTACAATGAGCAGTTCTTC
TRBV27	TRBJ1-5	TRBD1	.	CASSMGTGGNQPQHF	TGTGCCAGCAGTATGGGGACAGGGGGCAATCAGCCCCAGCATTTT
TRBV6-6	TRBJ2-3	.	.	CASQDGPSTDTQYF	TGTGCCAGCCAGGACGGCCCCTCCACAGATACGCAGTATTTT
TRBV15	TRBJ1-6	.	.	CATSRERASPLHF	TGTGCCACCAGCAGAGAACGGGCCTCACCCCTCCACTTT
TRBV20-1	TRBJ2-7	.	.	CSARQILAYEQYF	TGCAGTGCTAGGCAGATCCTCGCCTACGAGCAGTACTTC
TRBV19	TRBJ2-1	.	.	CASSIVQSSYNEQFF	TGTGCCAGTAGTATAGTCCAGAGCTCCTACAATGAGCAGTTCTTC
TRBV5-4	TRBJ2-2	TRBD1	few	CASSPRTGGASGELFF	TGTGCCAGCAGCCCCAGGACAGGGGGCGCGTCCGGGGAGCTGTTTTTT
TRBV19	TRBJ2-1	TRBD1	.	CASSVGQSSYNEQFF	TGTGCCAGTAGTGTGGGACAGAGCTCCTACAATGAGCAGTTCTTC
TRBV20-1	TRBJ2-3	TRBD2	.	CSAYGGDTDTQYF	TGCAGTGCGTACGGGGGGGACACAGATACGCAGTATTTT
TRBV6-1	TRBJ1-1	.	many	CASSKQVENTEAFF	TGTGCCAGCAGTAAACAGGTTGAGAACACTGAAGCTTTCTTT
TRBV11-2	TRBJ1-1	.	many	CASSLDQVGGGPWPEAFF	TGTGCCAGCAGCTTAGATCAGGTCGGGGGGGGCCCTTGGCCTGAAGCTTTCTTT
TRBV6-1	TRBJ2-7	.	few	CASSDWGYEQYF	TGTGCCAGCAGTGACTGGGGCTACGAGCAGTACTTC
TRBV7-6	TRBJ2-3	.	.	CASSLAPRGTDTQYF	TGTGCCAGCAGCTTAGCCCCCCGAGGCACAGATACGCAGTATTTT
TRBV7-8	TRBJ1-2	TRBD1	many	CASSLVQGAFALNGYTF	TGTGCCAGCAGCTTAGTACAGGGGGCCTTTGCCCTGAATGGCTACACCTTC
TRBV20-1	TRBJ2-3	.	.	CSANRVRGDTQYF	TGCAGTGCTAACAGGGTGCGGGGAGATACGCAGTATTTT
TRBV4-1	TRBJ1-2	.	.	CASSQGQLDYGYTF	TGCGCCAGCAGCCAAGGACAGCTAGACTATGGCTACACCTTC
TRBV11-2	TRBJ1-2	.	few	CASSLFTGPNYGYTF	TGTGCCAGCAGCTTATTCACAGGGCCCAACTATGGCTACACCTTC